This T cell receptor beta chain was recorded in a study of OX40 agonist ivuxolimab in advanced cancers. This CDR3 comprises 13 residues. CDR1 is KGHSH and CDR2 is LQKENI in the germline V gene. Trimming pared 3 bases from V and 1 base from J, leaving 6 bases between. TCRdb keeps only in-frame clones here, not all; method: immunoSEQ multiplex PCR. The table lists about 110,000 clones, approximately 90% of them singletons. The TCR comes from an adult with an advanced solid tumor such as melanoma, head and neck, liver or kidney cancer. V is TRBV18 and J is TRBJ2-5; D not certain. The specimen comprised CD4+ or CD8+ T cells sorted from blood, sampled in a trial of the OX40 agonist ivuxolimab. The CDR3 region has the DNA TGTGCCAGCTCACCGACCAGCCAAGAGACCCAGTACTTC. The encoded protein is CASSPTSQETQYF.